This T cell receptor (beta chain) is drawn from a study of shared clonotypes between healthy human individuals. Study-level results: What naive subsets generally showed was a larger estimated richness than memory subsets showed.

Authors' analysis steps: ImmunoSEQ junction-only sequences lacked quality scores, so their filtering differed. Using immunoSEQ multiplex PCR, the repertoire was profiled, and TCRdb retains in-frame clones only, with some absent. V, J and clone size reflect that table, while D and trimming were determined from the DNA. The data show over 1.4 million clones, 95% to 97% seen once. CDR1 LNHDA and CDR2 SQIVND come from the germline V gene (reference sequence). V lost 4 bases and J lost 3; bases outside the gene matches: 4. The CDR3 sequence is 15 residues long. This clone was recorded once. Its antigen is still unknown.

Material: naive CD4+ T cells sorted from blood. Described subset: CD45RA+ positively selected. The clonotype was recovered from a young man in good health. The gene calls are TRBV19 and TRBJ2-2, with 8 bases identical to TRBD2. The CDR3 here is CASSTLAEYTGELFF. DNA for the CDR3: TGTGCCAGTAGTACACTAGCGGAATACACCGGGGAGCTGTTTTTT.